Presented here are 7 T cell receptor beta chains from one specimen sequenced in a study of OX40 agonist ivuxolimab in advanced cancers. Libraries were prepared by immunoSEQ multiplex PCR; TCRdb keeps only in-frame clonotypes and omits some of them. The sample holds roughly 100,000 clones, about 90% seen once. The sequenced sample was CD4+ or CD8+ T cells sorted from blood, obtained in a trial of the OX40 agonist ivuxolimab. The receptors come from an adult with an advanced solid tumor such as melanoma, head and neck, liver or kidney cancer.

This chain connects TRBV6-6 to TRBJ1-5; tentative D call: TRBD1 (5 bases). V gave up 6 bases and J gave up 3 bases, with 12 bases separating them. CDR3 size: 14 residues. In germline, CDR1 is MNHNY, CDR2 SVGAGI (reference sequence). The CDR3 region is CASRATVSNQPQHF. The CDR3 nucleotides are TGTGCCAGCAGGGCGACAGTCTCCAATCAGCCCCAGCATTTT.

This clone showed up just a few times. The chain has TRBV11-3 and TRBJ2-3; no clear D. This CDR3 comprises 13 residues. The germline gives CDR1 SGHNT, CDR2 YENEEA. V was cut by 7 bases and J by 0 bases, with 8 bases left in between. In DNA, the CDR3 is TGTGCCAGCAATGCGGCTAGCACAGATACGCAGTATTTT. It specifies CASNAASTDTQYF.

This chain links TRBV5-1 with TRBJ1-1; D is uncertain. The germline gives CDR1 SGHRS, CDR2 YFSETQ. This CDR3 has 14 residues. V lost 4 bases, J lost 1 base, and 11 bases lay in between. CDR3 sequence reads: CASSLRTENTEAFF. For the CDR3, the DNA is TGCGCCAGCAGCCTTCGGACGGAGAACACTGAAGCTTTCTTT.

The genes are TRBV9 and TRBJ2-2, with D hard to call. CDR3 length equals 16 residues. The germline V gene encodes CDR1 SGDLS and CDR2 YYNGEE. Deletions cut 0 bases from V and 1 base from J, with 10 bases between. DNA for the CDR3: TGTGCCAGCAGCGTAGGAGCCGGAATGAACACCGGGGAGCTGTTTTTT. Protein: CASSVGAGMNTGELFF.

The genes are TRBV18 and TRBJ2-5; D may be TRBD1 or TRBD2 (5 bases each). Germline loops: CDR1 KGHSH, CDR2 LQKENI. V was shortened by 6 bases and J by 5 bases, with 19 bases between the two germline ends. The CDR3 spans 15 residues. The CDR3 sequence is CASSPGAFSTETQYF. The DNA for the CDR3 is TGTGCCAGCTCGCCCGGGGCTTTTTCGACGGAGACCCAGTACTTC.

V gene TRBV19 combines with J gene TRBJ1-1; weak D call: TRBD1 (5 bases). Trimming shortened V by 1 base and J by 1 base, and 7 bases separated the two germline ends. CDR3 length: 14 amino acids. Per the germline V gene, CDR1 is LNHDA and CDR2 is SQIVND (reference sequence). The CDR3 sequence is CASSIGQGNTEAFF. In DNA form, the CDR3 reads TGTGCCAGTAGTATAGGGCAGGGGAACACTGAAGCTTTCTTT.

V and J are TRBV19 and TRBJ1-5; no definite D call. Germline values: CDR1 LNHDA, CDR2 SQIVND (reference sequence). This CDR3 comprises 16 residues. V shed 5 bases and J shed 3 bases, with 17 bases lying between them. Here the CDR3 reads CASSPRTGGNNQPQHF. In DNA form, the CDR3 reads TGTGCCAGTAGTCCGCGGACCGGTGGGAACAATCAGCCCCAGCATTTT.